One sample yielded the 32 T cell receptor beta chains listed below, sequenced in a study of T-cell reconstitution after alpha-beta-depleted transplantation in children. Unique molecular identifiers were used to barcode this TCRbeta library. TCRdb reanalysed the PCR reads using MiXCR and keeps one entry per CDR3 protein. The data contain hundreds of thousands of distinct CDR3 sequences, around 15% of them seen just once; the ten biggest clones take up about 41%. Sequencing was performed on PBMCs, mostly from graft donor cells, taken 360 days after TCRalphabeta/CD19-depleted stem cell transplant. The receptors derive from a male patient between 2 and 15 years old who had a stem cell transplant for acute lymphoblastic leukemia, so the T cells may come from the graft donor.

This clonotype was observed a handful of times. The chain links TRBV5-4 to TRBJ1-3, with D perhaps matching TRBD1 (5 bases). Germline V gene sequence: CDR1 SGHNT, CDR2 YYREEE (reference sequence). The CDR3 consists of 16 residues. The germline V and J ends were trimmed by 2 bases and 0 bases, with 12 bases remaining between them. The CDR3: CASSFVLDSSGNTIYF. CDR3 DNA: TGTGCCAGCAGCTTTGTCCTCGACAGCTCTGGAAACACCATATATTTT.

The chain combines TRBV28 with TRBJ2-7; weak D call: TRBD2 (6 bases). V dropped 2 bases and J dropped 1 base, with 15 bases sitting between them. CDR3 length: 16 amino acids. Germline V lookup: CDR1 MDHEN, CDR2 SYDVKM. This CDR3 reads CASSLGPGGVSYEQYF. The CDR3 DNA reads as TGTGCCAGCAGTTTAGGCCCAGGAGGGGTATCCTACGAGCAGTACTTC.

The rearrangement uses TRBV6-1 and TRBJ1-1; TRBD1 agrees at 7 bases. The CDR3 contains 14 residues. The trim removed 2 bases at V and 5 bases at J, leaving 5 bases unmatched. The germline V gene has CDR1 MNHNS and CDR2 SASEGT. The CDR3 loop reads CASSERGLGTEAFF. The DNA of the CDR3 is TGTGCCAGCAGTGAAAGGGGGCTTGGAACTGAAGCTTTCTTT.

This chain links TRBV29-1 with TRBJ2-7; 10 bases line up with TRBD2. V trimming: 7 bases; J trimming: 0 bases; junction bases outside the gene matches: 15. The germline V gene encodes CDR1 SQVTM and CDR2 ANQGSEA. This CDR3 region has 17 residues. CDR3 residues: CSDGLAEILYSSYEQYF. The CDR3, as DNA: TGCAGCGACGGACTAGCGGAGATCCTTTACAGCTCCTACGAGCAGTACTTC.

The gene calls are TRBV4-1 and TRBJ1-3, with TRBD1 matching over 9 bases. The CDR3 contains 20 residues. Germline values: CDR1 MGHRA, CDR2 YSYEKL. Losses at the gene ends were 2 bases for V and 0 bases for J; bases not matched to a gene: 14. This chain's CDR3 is CASSQIGADRGRHSGNTIYF. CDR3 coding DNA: TGCGCCAGCAGCCAAATTGGTGCGGACAGGGGACGACACTCTGGAAACACCATATATTTT.

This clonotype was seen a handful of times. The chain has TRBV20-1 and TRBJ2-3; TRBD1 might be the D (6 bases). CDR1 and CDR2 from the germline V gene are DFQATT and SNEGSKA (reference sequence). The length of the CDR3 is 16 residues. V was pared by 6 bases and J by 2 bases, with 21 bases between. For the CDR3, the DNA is TGCAGTGCCCTGGAGCTACAGGGCCCGTACACAGATACGCAGTATTTT. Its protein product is CSALELQGPYTDTQYF.

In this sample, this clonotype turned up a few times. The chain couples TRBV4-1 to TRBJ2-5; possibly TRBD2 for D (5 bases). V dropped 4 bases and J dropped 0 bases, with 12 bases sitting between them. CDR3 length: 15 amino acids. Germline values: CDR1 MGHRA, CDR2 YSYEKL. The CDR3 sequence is CASSRLGENQETQYF. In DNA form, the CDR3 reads TGCGCCAGCAGCCGTCTGGGAGAGAACCAAGAGACCCAGTACTTC.

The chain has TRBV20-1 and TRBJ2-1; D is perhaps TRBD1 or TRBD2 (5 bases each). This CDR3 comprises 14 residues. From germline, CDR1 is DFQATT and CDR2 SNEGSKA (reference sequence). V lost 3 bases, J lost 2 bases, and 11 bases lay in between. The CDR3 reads CSARGVSTYNEQFF. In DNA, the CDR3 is TGCAGTGCTAGGGGGGTTAGCACCTACAATGAGCAGTTCTTC.

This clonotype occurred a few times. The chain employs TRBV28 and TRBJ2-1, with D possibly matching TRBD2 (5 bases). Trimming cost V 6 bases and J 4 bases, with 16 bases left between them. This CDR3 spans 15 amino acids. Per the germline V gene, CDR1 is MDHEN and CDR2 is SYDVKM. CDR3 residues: CASRPGSLGYNEQFF. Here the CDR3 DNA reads TGTGCCAGCAGGCCGGGATCGCTGGGTTACAATGAGCAGTTCTTC.

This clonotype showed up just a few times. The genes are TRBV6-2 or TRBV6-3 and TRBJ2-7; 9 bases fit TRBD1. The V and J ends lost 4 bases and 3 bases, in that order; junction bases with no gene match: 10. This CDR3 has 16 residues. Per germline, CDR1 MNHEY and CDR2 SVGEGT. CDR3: CASSSPGQGPRYEQYF. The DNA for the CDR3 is TGTGCCAGCAGTTCCCCGGGACAGGGACCCCGCTACGAGCAGTACTTC.

The CDR3 DNA reads as TGCAGTGCTGCCGGGACAGGCAGCTCCTATAATTCACCCCTCCACTTT. It is translated as CSAAGTGSSYNSPLHF. The V gene is TRBV20-1, the J gene TRBJ1-6; 8 positions match TRBD1. J was trimmed by 0 bases and V by 5 bases; bases with no gene match: 6. Germline V gene lookup returns CDR1 DFQATT and CDR2 SNEGSKA (reference sequence). This CDR3 is built from 16 residues.

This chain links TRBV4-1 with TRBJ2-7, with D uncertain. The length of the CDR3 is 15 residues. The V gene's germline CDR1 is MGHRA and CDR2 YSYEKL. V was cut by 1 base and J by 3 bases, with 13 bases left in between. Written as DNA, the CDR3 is TGCGCCAGCAGCCAAGGTTCAGGTTCTCGCTACGAGCAGTACTTC. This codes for CASSQGSGSRYEQYF.

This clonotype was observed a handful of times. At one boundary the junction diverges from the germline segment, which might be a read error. In DNA form, the CDR3 reads TGTGCCAGCAGCTCGGGCTCCACGACTAGCGGGAGCCTGGACGGAGACTTC. It yields the protein CASSSGSTTSGSLDGDF. The chain employs TRBV5-5 and TRBJ2-7, with 12 nucleotides matching TRBD2. The germline V gene encodes CDR1 SGHKS and CDR2 YYEKEE (reference sequence). This CDR3 comprises 17 residues.

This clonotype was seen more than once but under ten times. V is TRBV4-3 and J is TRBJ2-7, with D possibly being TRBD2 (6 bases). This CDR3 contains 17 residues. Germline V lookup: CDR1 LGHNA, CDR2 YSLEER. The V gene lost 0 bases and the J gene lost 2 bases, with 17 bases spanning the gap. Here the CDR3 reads CASSQDTGEDSPYEQYF. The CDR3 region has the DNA TGCGCCAGCAGCCAAGATACGGGGGAGGATTCCCCCTACGAGCAGTACTTC.

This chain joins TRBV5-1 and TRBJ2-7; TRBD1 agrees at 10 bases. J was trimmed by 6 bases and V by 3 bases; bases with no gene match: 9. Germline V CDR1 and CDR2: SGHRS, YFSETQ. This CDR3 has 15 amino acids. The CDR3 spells CASSWSTGTGVEQYF. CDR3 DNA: TGCGCCAGCAGCTGGTCAACCGGGACAGGGGTCGAGCAGTACTTC.

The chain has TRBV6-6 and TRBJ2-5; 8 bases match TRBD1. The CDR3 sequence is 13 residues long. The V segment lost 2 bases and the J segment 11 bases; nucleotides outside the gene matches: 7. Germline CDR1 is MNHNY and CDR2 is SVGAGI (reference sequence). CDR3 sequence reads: CASSYPGQAVQYF. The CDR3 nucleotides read TGTGCCAGCAGTTACCCGGGACAGGCGGTACAGTACTTC.

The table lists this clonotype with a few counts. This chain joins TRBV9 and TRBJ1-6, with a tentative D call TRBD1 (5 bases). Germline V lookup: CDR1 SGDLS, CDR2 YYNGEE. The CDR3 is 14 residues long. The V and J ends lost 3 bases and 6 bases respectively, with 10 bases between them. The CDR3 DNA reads TGTGCCAGCAGCGCCGGGACCCCTAATTCACCCCTCCACTTT. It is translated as CASSAGTPNSPLHF.

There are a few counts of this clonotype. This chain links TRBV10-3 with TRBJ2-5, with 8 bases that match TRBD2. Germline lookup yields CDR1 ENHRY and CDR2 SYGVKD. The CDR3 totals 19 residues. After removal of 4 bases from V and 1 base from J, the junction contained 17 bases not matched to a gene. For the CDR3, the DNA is TGTGCCATCAGTGGGACCACTGGCGGCACCGGGAGGGTCCAAGAGACCCAGTACTTC. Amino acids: CAISGTTGGTGRVQETQYF.

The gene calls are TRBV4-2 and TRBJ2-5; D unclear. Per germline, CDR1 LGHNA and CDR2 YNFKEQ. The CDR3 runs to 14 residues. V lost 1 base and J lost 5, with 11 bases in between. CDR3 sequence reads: CASSQVFLAETQYF. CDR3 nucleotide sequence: TGTGCCAGCAGCCAAGTTTTCCTGGCCGAGACCCAGTACTTC.

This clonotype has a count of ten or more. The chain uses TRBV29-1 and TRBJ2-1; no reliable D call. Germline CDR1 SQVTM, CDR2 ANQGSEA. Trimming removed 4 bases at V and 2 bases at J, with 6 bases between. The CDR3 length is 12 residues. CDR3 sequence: CSVGGPYNEQFF. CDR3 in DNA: TGCAGCGTTGGAGGACCCTACAATGAGCAGTTCTTC.

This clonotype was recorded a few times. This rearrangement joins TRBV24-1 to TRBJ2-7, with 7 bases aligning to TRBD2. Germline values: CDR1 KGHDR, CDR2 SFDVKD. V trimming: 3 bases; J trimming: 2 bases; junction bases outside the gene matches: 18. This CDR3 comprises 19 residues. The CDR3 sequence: CATSDAHFERAGLTYEQYF. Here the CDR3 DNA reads TGTGCCACCAGTGATGCCCACTTCGAAAGAGCGGGACTGACCTACGAGCAGTACTTC.

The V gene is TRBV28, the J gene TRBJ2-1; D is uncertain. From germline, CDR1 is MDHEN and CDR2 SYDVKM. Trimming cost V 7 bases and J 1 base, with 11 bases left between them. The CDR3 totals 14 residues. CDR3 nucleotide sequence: TGTGCCAGCAAGGGCAGGATGTCCTACAATGAGCAGTTCTTC. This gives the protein CASKGRMSYNEQFF.

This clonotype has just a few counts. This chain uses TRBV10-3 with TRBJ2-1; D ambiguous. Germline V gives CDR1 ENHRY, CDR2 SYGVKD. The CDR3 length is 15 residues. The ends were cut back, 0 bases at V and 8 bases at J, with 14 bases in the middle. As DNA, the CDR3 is TGTGCCATCAGTGAGTCCCAGGCCTTAGATGATGAGCAGTTCTTC. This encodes CAISESQALDDEQFF.

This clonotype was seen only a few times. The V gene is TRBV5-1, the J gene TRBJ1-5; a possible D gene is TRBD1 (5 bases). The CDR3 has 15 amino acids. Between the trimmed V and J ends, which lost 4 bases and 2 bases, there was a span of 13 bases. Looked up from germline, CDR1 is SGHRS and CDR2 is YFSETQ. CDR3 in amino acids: CASSPGVIGNQPQHF. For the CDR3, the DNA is TGCGCCAGCAGCCCGGGGGTTATAGGCAATCAGCCCCAGCATTTT.

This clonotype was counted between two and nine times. CDR3 coding DNA: TGTGCCAGCAGTTTATTTGCAGATACGCAGTATTTT. Translated: CASSLFADTQYF. This rearrangement joins TRBV12-3 or TRBV12-4 to TRBJ2-3; D call uncertain. This CDR3 has 12 residues. With 2 bases removed from V and 4 bases from J, the gap between germline ends came to 4 bases.

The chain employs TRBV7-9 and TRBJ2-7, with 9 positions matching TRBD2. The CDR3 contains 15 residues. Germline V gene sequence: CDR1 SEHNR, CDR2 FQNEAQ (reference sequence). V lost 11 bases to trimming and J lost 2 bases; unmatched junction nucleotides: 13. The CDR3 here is CAVSSGSQTTYEQYF. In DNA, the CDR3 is TGTGCCGTAAGTAGCGGGAGCCAAACCACCTACGAGCAGTACTTC. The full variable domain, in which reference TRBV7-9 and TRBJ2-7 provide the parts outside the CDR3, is DTGVSQNPRHKITKRGQNVTFRCDPISEHNRLYWYRQTLGQGPEFLTYFQNEAQLEKSRLLSDRFSAERPKGSFSTLEIQRTEQGDSAMYLCAVSSGSQTTYEQYFGPGTRLTVT.

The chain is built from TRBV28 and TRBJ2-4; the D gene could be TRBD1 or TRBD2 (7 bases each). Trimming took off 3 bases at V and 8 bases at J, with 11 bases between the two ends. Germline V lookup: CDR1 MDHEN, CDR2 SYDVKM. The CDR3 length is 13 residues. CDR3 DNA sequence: TGTGCCAGCAGTTTCAGGGGGGGGGACATTCAGTACTTC. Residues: CASSFRGGDIQYF.

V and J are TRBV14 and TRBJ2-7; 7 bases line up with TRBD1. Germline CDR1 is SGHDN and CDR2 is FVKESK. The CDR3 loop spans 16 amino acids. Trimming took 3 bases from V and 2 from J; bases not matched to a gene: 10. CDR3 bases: TGTGCCAGCAGCCAGACAGGGAAGCTGCCCCCCTACGAGCAGTACTTC. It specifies CASSQTGKLPPYEQYF.

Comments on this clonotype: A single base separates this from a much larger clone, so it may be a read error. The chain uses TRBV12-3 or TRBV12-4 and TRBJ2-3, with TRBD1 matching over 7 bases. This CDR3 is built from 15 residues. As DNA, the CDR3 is TGTGCCATCAGTTCGGGACAGACAAGCACAGATACGCAGTATTTT. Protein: CAISSGQTSTDTQYF.

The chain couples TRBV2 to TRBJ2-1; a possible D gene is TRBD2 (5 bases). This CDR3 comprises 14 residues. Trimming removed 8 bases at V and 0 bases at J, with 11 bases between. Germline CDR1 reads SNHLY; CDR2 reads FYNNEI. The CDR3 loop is CASYTSSSYNEQFF. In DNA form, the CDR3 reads TGTGCCAGCTACACTAGTAGCTCCTACAATGAGCAGTTCTTC.

As DNA, the CDR3 is TGTGCCAGCAGCCTAAAGGGGACCACTGAAGCTTTCTTT. As protein: CASSLKGTTEAFF. This chain links TRBV12-3 or TRBV12-4 with TRBJ1-1, with D perhaps TRBD1 (5 bases). V gave up 6 bases and J gave up 4 bases, with 12 bases separating them. The CDR3 contains 13 residues.

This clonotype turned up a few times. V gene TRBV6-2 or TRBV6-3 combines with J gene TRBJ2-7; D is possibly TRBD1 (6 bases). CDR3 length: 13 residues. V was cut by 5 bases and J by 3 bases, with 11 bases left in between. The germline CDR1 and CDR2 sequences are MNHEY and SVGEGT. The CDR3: CASSPRGFYEQYF. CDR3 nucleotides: TGTGCCAGCAGTCCCAGGGGATTCTACGAGCAGTACTTC.